The 19 T cell receptor beta chains below all came from one sample that was sequenced in a study of beta chain features in type 1 diabetes. The whole isolated RNA underwent reverse transcription, so sequencing captured expressed TCRB transcripts. Measured with immunoSEQ multiplex PCR; TCRdb has only the in-frame clones, and not every one. The sample lists approximately 150,000 clones; approximately 10% were seen once. These TCRs are of unknown antigen specificity. Notes on the study in general: Significant though moderate, a shortening of TCRB CDR3s appeared in all four CD4+ subsets of Type 1 diabetes patients.

The sequenced sample was central memory CD4+ T cells from blood. All receptors come from a young man with type 1 diabetes.

This clone occurred a few times. This chain uses TRBV9 with TRBJ1-3, with a possible D match to TRBD1 (5 bases). The germline CDR1 and CDR2 sequences are SGDLS and YYNGEE. This CDR3 spans 12 amino acids. Trimming removed 4 bases from V and 8 bases from J, with 10 bases in between. CDR3 sequence: CASSSGGDTIYF. DNA for the CDR3: TGTGCCAGCAGCTCGGGGGGGGACACCATATATTTT.

Notes on this clone: Other nucleotide sequences in the sample specify the same CDR3. The rearrangement links TRBV27 to TRBJ2-3; D is possibly TRBD1 (6 bases). The CDR3 covers 13 residues. The V end lost 3 bases, the J end lost 6 bases, and 10 bases lay between the germline ends. Looked up from germline, CDR1 is MNHEY and CDR2 is SMNVEV (reference sequence). The CDR3 DNA sequence: TGTGCCAGCAGTTTCTACAGGGCTGATACGCAGTATTTT. This encodes CASSFYRADTQYF.

The chain is built from TRBV14 and TRBJ2-3; 10 bases align to TRBD2. The germline V gene encodes CDR1 SGHDN and CDR2 FVKESK. V was clipped by 2 bases and J by 4 bases; unmatched bases: 3. The CDR3 has 15 amino acids. CDR3: CASSQPSGGADTQYF. The CDR3 bases are TGTGCCAGCAGCCAACCTAGCGGGGGTGCAGATACGCAGTATTTT.

The table lists this clone with a few counts. J is TRBJ2-2 and V is TRBV7-8, with 7 bases identical to TRBD1. The V and J ends lost 7 bases and 2 bases, in that order; junction bases with no gene match: 4. CDR3 size: 14 residues. Germline V CDR1 and CDR2: SGHVS, FQNEAQ. CDR3 in DNA: TGTGCCAGCACCGGGGACAGAAACACCGGGGAGCTGTTTTTT. This gives the protein CASTGDRNTGELFF.

This chain uses TRBV7-2 with TRBJ2-3; 9 bases are shared with TRBD2. The CDR3 contains 16 residues. J gave up 1 base and V 3 bases, and 5 bases lay outside the gene matches. The germline V gene has CDR1 SGHTA and CDR2 FQGNSA. The CDR3 nucleotides read TGTGCCAGCAGCTTCCGCGGGGGGGCCGGCACAGATACGCAGTATTTT. It yields the protein CASSFRGGAGTDTQYF.

This clone was counted only a few times. V and J are TRBV7-3 and TRBJ1-2, with TRBD1 matching over 8 bases. CDR1 is SGHTA, CDR2 FQGTGA, per germline. CDR3 length: 13 residues. V lost 5 bases and J lost 9; bases outside the gene matches: 8. This chain's CDR3 is CASSPDRAGSYTF. CDR3 nucleotide sequence: TGTGCCAGCAGCCCGGACAGGGCGGGTAGCTACACCTTC.

CDR3 sequence reads: CASSGQIATNEKLFF. DNA of the CDR3: TGTGCCAGCAGTGGACAGATAGCAACTAATGAAAAACTGTTTTTT. J is TRBJ1-4 and V is TRBV2; tentative D call: TRBD1 (5 bases). CDR3 length: 15 residues. V was pared by 4 bases and J by 0 bases, with 9 bases between. Germline V CDR1 and CDR2: SNHLY, FYNNEI.

This clone was counted between two and nine times. The gene calls are TRBV5-1 and TRBJ2-7, with 7 positions matching TRBD2. This CDR3 region has 14 residues. From germline, CDR1 is SGHRS and CDR2 YFSETQ. With V trimmed by 0 bases and J by 6 bases, 6 bases remained unmatched. CDR3 coding DNA: TGCGCCAGCAGCTTGGCCGGGACTACGGGCGAGCAGTACTTC. This gives the protein CASSLAGTTGEQYF.

This CDR3 reads CASSQVPRTGNEKLFF. The CDR3 DNA reads TGCGCCAGCAGCCAAGTACCCCGGACGGGAAATGAAAAACTGTTTTTT. The V gene is TRBV4-3, the J gene TRBJ1-4; no clear D. CDR1 LGHNA and CDR2 YSLEER come from the germline V gene. This CDR3 is 16 amino acids long. V dropped 1 base and J dropped 5 bases, with 14 bases sitting between them.

This clone was counted a few times. The chain links TRBV2 to TRBJ2-3; 7 bases are a match to TRBD1. V lost 1 base, J lost 10 bases, and 2 bases stayed unmatched. The V gene's germline CDR1 is SNHLY and CDR2 FYNNEI. The CDR3 runs 12 residues. The CDR3 loop reads CASSEGGTAQYF. The CDR3 DNA is TGTGCCAGCAGTGAAGGAGGGACAGCGCAGTATTTT.

CDR3 sequence reads: CAISEGGDNYGYTF. DNA for the CDR3: TGTGCCATCAGTGAAGGGGGCGACAACTATGGCTACACCTTC. V and J are TRBV10-3 and TRBJ1-2; 7 positions agree with TRBD1. This CDR3 is built from 14 residues. CDR1 ENHRY and CDR2 SYGVKD come from the germline V gene. The trim removed 3 bases at V and 2 bases at J, leaving 3 bases unmatched.

V gene TRBV6-5 combines with J gene TRBJ2-3; 7 bases fit TRBD2. The germline V gene has CDR1 MNHEY and CDR2 SVGAGI. CDR3 size: 15 residues. V was pared by 0 bases and J by 5 bases, with 5 bases of the junction left unmatched. The DNA of the CDR3 is TGTGCCAGCAGTTACTCGACTAGCTGGCTAGATACGCAGTATTTT. Protein product: CASSYSTSWLDTQYF.

This clone was seen more than once but under ten times. The rearrangement links TRBV25-1 to TRBJ2-7, with D possibly TRBD2 on 5 matching bases. The V end was cut by 3 bases, the J end by 3 bases, with 12 bases between. The CDR3 is 14 amino acids. The V gene's germline CDR1 is MGHDK and CDR2 SYGVNS. The CDR3 protein is CASSDSQAGYEQYF. The CDR3 DNA sequence: TGTGCCAGCAGTGATAGTCAGGCGGGCTACGAGCAGTACTTC.

The chain carries TRBV5-1 and TRBJ2-1; a possible D gene is TRBD2 (5 bases). Germline-derived CDR1 and CDR2 are SGHRS and YFSETQ. V was trimmed by 4 bases and J by 5 bases, leaving 16 bases between them. The CDR3 consists of 15 residues. The CDR3: CASSHGPSGNNEQFF. CDR3 nucleotide sequence: TGCGCCAGCAGCCACGGACCCTCCGGGAACAATGAGCAGTTCTTC. Variable domain in full (rest from reference TRBV5-1 and TRBJ2-1): KAGVTQTPRYLIKTRGQQVTLSCSPISGHRSVSWYQQTPGQGLQFLFEYFSETQRNKGNFPGRFSGRQFSNSRSEMNVSTLELGDSALYLCASSHGPSGNNEQFFGPGTRLTVL.

This clone was counted ten times or more. This chain joins TRBV2 and TRBJ1-1, with D unresolved. V was pared by 6 bases and J by 9 bases, with 11 bases between. The germline gives CDR1 SNHLY, CDR2 FYNNEI. The CDR3 covers 11 residues. The CDR3 nucleotides read TGTGCCAGCAGGGACGGACTTAAAGCTTTCTTT. Translating it yields CASRDGLKAFF.

This clone was seen only a few times. The rearrangement links TRBV4-2 to TRBJ2-5, with D possibly being TRBD2 (7 bases). The V end was cut by 6 bases, the J end by 5 bases, with 19 bases between. This CDR3 is 15 amino acids long. CDR1 and CDR2 from the germline V gene are LGHNA and YNFKEQ. The CDR3 bases are TGTGCCAGCAGATCGAGGGCGGGGGCAGAGGAGACCCAGTACTTC. Amino acid sequence: CASRSRAGAEETQYF.

V usage is TRBV10-3 and J usage is TRBJ1-4, with a possible D match to TRBD1 (5 bases). CDR3 size: 15 residues. Germline CDR1 and CDR2: ENHRY and SYGVKD. With 5 bases removed from V and 2 bases from J, the gap between germline ends came to 12 bases. CDR3 protein: CAISQQVGTNEKLFF. DNA for the CDR3: TGTGCCATCAGTCAACAGGTTGGGACTAATGAAAAACTGTTTTTT.

The chain combines TRBV4-1 with TRBJ1-1; no definite D call. The V end was cut by 0 bases, the J end by 3 bases, with 8 bases between. The germline CDR1 and CDR2 sequences are MGHRA and YSYEKL. The CDR3 runs to 14 residues. The CDR3 loop reads CASSQDPGDTEAFF. The CDR3 bases are TGCGCCAGCAGCCAAGATCCCGGGGACACTGAAGCTTTCTTT.

There are a few counts of this clone. The rearrangement uses TRBV4-2 and TRBJ2-1; 10 nucleotides line up with TRBD1. Trimming at V came to 3 bases and at J to 10 bases, leaving 12 bases not matched to a gene. Germline V gene data show CDR1 as LGHNA and CDR2 as YNFKEQ. The CDR3 is 16 amino acids. CDR3 residues: CASSQGDRGRRDEQFF. CDR3 sequence (DNA): TGTGCCAGCAGCCAGGGCGACAGGGGGCGCAGGGACGAGCAGTTCTTC.